A single sample gave rise to the 22 T cell receptor beta chains below, sequenced in a study of CD8 T cells in Susac syndrome. A quantity of 0.5 to 1 ug RNA underwent reverse transcription using random hexamers. One entry per CDR3 protein, called by TCRdb with MiXCR from the immunoSEQ multiplex PCR reads. The repertoire includes under 350,000 distinct CDR3 sequences, 92% of them detected once, and approximately 0.065% sits in the top ten. Sequencing was done on a sample of CD4+ T cells from PBMCs. The receptors derive from a human donor with multiple sclerosis.

This chain links TRBV5-1 with TRBJ1-1; TRBD1 matches at 8 bases. Looked up from germline, CDR1 is SGHRS and CDR2 is YFSETQ. This CDR3 has 16 amino acids. Trimming at V came to 0 bases and at J to 5 bases, leaving 9 bases not matched to a gene. The CDR3 sequence is CASSLAPTGVGTEAFF. As DNA, the CDR3 is TGCGCCAGCAGCTTGGCCCCGACAGGGGTTGGGACTGAAGCTTTCTTT.

V gene TRBV29-1 combines with J gene TRBJ2-7; D is tentatively TRBD1 or TRBD2 (5 bases each). Germline CDR1 reads SQVTM; CDR2 reads ANQGSEA. The CDR3 has 12 amino acids. Between the trimmed V and J ends, which lost 0 bases and 11 bases, there was a span of 14 bases. The CDR3 DNA sequence: TGCAGCGTTGAAGATGAGGGGACGCCGGAGTACTTC. Its protein is CSVEDEGTPEYF.

This rearrangement joins TRBV3-1 to TRBJ2-7, with a tentative D call TRBD1 (6 bases). The CDR3 covers 14 residues. Deletions cut 3 bases from V and 3 bases from J, with 12 bases between. CDR1 and CDR2 from the germline V gene are LGHDT and YNNKEL (reference sequence). The CDR3 coding sequence is TGTGCCAGCAGCCAGTCGACAGGACTCTACGAGCAGTACTTC. This translates into CASSQSTGLYEQYF.

The chain is built from TRBV6-6 and TRBJ2-2; 8 positions match TRBD2. V gave up 1 base and J gave up 5 bases; unmatched junction bases: 6. CDR1 is MNHNY, CDR2 SVGAGI, per germline (reference sequence). The CDR3 has 16 residues. The CDR3 loop reads CASSYFGGGGTGELFF. CDR3 bases: TGTGCCAGCAGTTACTTCGGGGGGGGAGGGACCGGGGAGCTGTTTTTT.

The V gene is TRBV7-2, the J gene TRBJ1-1, with D hard to call. V shed 4 bases and J shed 3 bases, with 12 bases lying between them. This CDR3 spans 14 amino acids. Per the germline V gene, CDR1 is SGHTA and CDR2 is FQGNSA. The CDR3 reads CASSSHLSYTEAFF. CDR3 DNA sequence: TGTGCCAGCAGCTCCCACCTTAGTTACACTGAAGCTTTCTTT.

This chain links TRBV12-3 or TRBV12-4 with TRBJ1-1; 7 bases fit TRBD1. Unmatched junction bases numbered 6, after V lost 5 bases and J lost 3 bases. This CDR3 contains 14 residues. The CDR3 spells CASSRQGTDTEAFF. In nucleotides, the CDR3 is TGTGCCAGCAGTCGACAGGGTACAGACACTGAAGCTTTCTTT.

This chain links TRBV19 with TRBJ1-5; D remains unclear. Per germline, CDR1 LNHDA and CDR2 SQIVND (reference sequence). The CDR3 is 11 amino acids. The V end was cut by 4 bases, the J end by 9 bases, with 7 bases between. For the CDR3, the DNA is TGTGCCAGTAGTAATTCTGGGCCCCAGCATTTT. Translating it yields CASSNSGPQHF.

The chain is built from TRBV19 and TRBJ1-2; 7 positions agree with TRBD1. CDR3 length equals 14 residues. Germline loops: CDR1 LNHDA, CDR2 SQIVND (reference sequence). Germline trimming cut 4 bases from V and 4 bases from J; bases unmatched to any gene: 6. The CDR3 sequence: CASSTPDRAYGYTF. Here the CDR3 DNA reads TGTGCCAGTAGTACCCCCGACAGGGCCTATGGCTACACCTTC.

The chain recombines TRBV19 with TRBJ1-2; no reliable D call. The V gene's germline CDR1 is LNHDA and CDR2 SQIVND (reference sequence). V lost 10 bases to trimming and J lost 3 bases, with 9 bases between them. The CDR3 is 11 amino acids. CDR3: CATNRDYGYTF. In DNA, the CDR3 is TGTGCCACCAATAGGGACTATGGCTACACCTTC.

This clonotype has a single count. V is TRBV6-4 and J is TRBJ1-3, with D unresolved. Germline-derived CDR1 and CDR2 are MRHNA and SNTAGT. Trimming cost V 9 bases and J 9 bases, with 9 bases left between them. There are 10 residues in the CDR3. CDR3 region: CARGVGTIYF. CDR3 DNA: TGTGCCAGAGGAGTAGGCACCATATATTTT.

In DNA form, the CDR3 reads TGTGCCAGCAGCCAAGGACTAGCGGGGGGCCCTACGAACACCGGGGAGCTGTTTTTT. This gives the protein CASSQGLAGGPTNTGELFF. The rearrangement uses TRBV3-1 and TRBJ2-2, with 13 nucleotides matching TRBD2. This CDR3 has 19 amino acids. V trimming: 1 base; J trimming: 0 bases; junction bases outside the gene matches: 5. Germline V lookup: CDR1 LGHDT, CDR2 YNNKEL (reference sequence). The complete variable domain, with remaining parts taken from reference TRBV3-1 and TRBJ2-2, reads DTAVSQTPKYLVTQMGNDKSIKCEQNLGHDTMYWYKQDSKKFLKIMFSYNNKELIINETVPNRFSPKSPDKAHLNLHINSLELGDSAVYFCASSQGLAGGPTNTGELFFGEGSRLTVL.

The CDR3 nucleotides are TGTGCCAGCAGCCGCTCCCTAAAAGGGGGAGGGACCTACAATGAGCAGTTCTTC. Translation: CASSRSLKGGGTYNEQFF. The chain couples TRBV7-9 to TRBJ2-1; D might be TRBD2 (7 bases). Trimming pared 5 bases from V and 2 bases from J, leaving 22 bases between. Germline-derived CDR1 and CDR2 are SEHNR and FQNEAQ (reference sequence). This CDR3 is 18 amino acids long. The complete variable domain, with remaining parts taken from reference TRBV7-9 and TRBJ2-1, reads DTGVSQNPRHKITKRGQNVTFRCDPISEHNRLYWYRQTLGQGPEFLTYFQNEAQLEKSRLLSDRFSAERPKGSFSTLEIQRTEQGDSAMYLCASSRSLKGGGTYNEQFFGPGTRLTVL.

J is TRBJ1-2 and V is TRBV7-8; TRBD1 agrees at 8 bases. J lost 8 bases, V lost 5 bases, and 16 bases had no gene match. CDR3 size: 16 residues. CDR1 SGHVS and CDR2 FQNEAQ come from the germline V gene. Here the CDR3 DNA reads TGTGCCAGCAGCCTCCGGGAGGTTGGACAGGGTTGGGGCTACACCTTC. It encodes CASSLREVGQGWGYTF.

The J gene is TRBJ1-1, the V gene TRBV18, with D unresolved. The CDR3 is 14 residues long. Per the germline V gene, CDR1 is KGHSH and CDR2 is LQKENI. V was shortened by 3 bases and J by 7 bases, with 15 bases between the two germline ends. The CDR3 DNA sequence: TGTGCCAGCTCACCTTACGGCCGGGTGGATGAAGCTTTCTTT. Translating gives CASSPYGRVDEAFF.

This chain joins TRBV9 and TRBJ2-2; the match to TRBD2 covers 14 bases. Germline CDR1 and CDR2: SGDLS and YYNGEE. This CDR3 spans 16 amino acids. After removal of 0 bases from V and 6 bases from J, the junction contained 1 base not matched to a gene. CDR3 sequence reads: CASSVGGLAGAGELFF. In DNA form, the CDR3 reads TGTGCCAGCAGCGTAGGGGGACTAGCGGGAGCCGGGGAGCTGTTTTTT.

The rearrangement joins TRBV7-2 to TRBJ2-5; D is possibly TRBD1 (5 bases). Germline loops: CDR1 SGHTA, CDR2 FQGNSA. The CDR3 is made up of 15 amino acids. The V end was cut by 8 bases, the J end by 5 bases, with 21 bases between. This chain's CDR3 is CASVGVVGVGETQYF. The CDR3, as DNA: TGTGCCAGCGTAGGGGTGGTTGGCGTCGGGGAGACCCAGTACTTC.

For the CDR3, the DNA is TGTGCCAGCAGCTTTCGGCAGGGCACTGAAGCTTTCTTT. Translating it yields CASSFRQGTEAFF. The chain recombines TRBV7-3 with TRBJ1-1, with D maybe TRBD1 (5 bases). The V and J ends lost 3 bases and 4 bases respectively, with 9 bases between them. Germline V gene sequence: CDR1 SGHTA, CDR2 FQGTGA. CDR3 length equals 13 residues.

The chain carries TRBV5-1 and TRBJ1-2; D gene ambiguous. Per germline, CDR1 SGHRS and CDR2 YFSETQ. Trimming shortened V by 0 bases and J by 0 bases, and 15 bases separated the two germline ends. The length of the CDR3 is 17 residues. DNA of the CDR3: TGCGCCAGCAGCTTGGGTGGAGCGGCAGCCCCTAACTATGGCTACACCTTC. It translates to CASSLGGAAAPNYGYTF.

The rearrangement joins TRBV3-1 to TRBJ2-7; D might be TRBD2 (6 bases). Looked up from germline, CDR1 is LGHDT and CDR2 is YNNKEL (reference sequence). This CDR3 has 15 amino acids. With 1 base removed from V and 9 bases from J, the gap between germline ends came to 19 bases. The CDR3: CASSQGAGHLNVQYF. The CDR3 nucleotides read TGTGCCAGCAGCCAAGGGGCGGGGCACCTTAATGTGCAGTACTTC.

The rearrangement joins TRBV30 to TRBJ2-1, with no clear D. Germline V gives CDR1 GTSNPN, CDR2 SVGIG (reference sequence). The CDR3 runs 14 residues. V lost 2 bases, J lost 3 bases, and 11 bases lay in between. CDR3 sequence reads: CAWSWARSYNEQFF. The CDR3 nucleotides are TGTGCCTGGAGTTGGGCTAGGAGCTACAATGAGCAGTTCTTC.

The rearrangement links TRBV7-2 to TRBJ1-3; weak D call: TRBD1 (6 bases). Germline CDR1 and CDR2: SGHTA and FQGNSA. The CDR3 runs to 15 residues. The germline V and J ends were trimmed by 4 bases and 3 bases, with 13 bases remaining between them. The chain's CDR3 is CASSSYRDSGNTIYF. DNA of the CDR3: TGTGCCAGCAGCTCCTACAGGGATAGTGGAAACACCATATATTTT.

This clonotype has just one count. This chain joins TRBV10-3 and TRBJ1-1; the D is unclear. The germline V gene has CDR1 ENHRY and CDR2 SYGVKD. This CDR3 is 12 amino acids long. V lost 2 bases to trimming and J lost 5 bases, with 6 bases between them. The CDR3 DNA sequence: TGTGCCATCAGTGAGCAGGCGACTGAAGCTTTCTTT. As protein: CAISEQATEAFF.